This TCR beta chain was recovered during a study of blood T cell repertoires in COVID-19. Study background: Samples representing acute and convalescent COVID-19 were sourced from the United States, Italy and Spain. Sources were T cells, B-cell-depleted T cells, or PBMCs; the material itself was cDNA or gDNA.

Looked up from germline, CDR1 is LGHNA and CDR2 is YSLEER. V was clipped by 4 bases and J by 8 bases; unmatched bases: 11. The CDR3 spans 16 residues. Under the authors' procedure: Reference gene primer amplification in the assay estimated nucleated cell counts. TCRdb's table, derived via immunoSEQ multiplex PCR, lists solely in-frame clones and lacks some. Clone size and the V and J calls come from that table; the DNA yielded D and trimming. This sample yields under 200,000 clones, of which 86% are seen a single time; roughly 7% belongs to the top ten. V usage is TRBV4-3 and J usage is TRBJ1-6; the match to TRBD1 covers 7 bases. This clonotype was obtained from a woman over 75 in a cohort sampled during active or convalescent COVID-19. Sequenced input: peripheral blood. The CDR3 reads CASSPGTELYHSPLHF. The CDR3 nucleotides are TGCGCCAGCAGCCCCGGGACAGAATTATACCATTCACCCCTCCACTTT.